Listed below are T cell receptor beta chains from one sample, sequenced in a study of blood T cell repertoires in COVID-19. Sequencing was performed with immunoSEQ multiplex PCR; in TCRdb, only in-frame clones are kept and a portion is missing. The repertoire includes around 400,000 clones, roughly nine tenths of them detected once, and approximately 1.5% sits in the top ten. Sequencing used PBMCs or T cells enriched from blood (not recorded which). Every receptor here comes from a woman in her thirties who had recovered from COVID-19. Both conserved end residues are part of each CDR3. D genes are given only for firm matches. Size is omitted from some rows. Given values are once, few, many or a class for expanded clones.

clone_size	j_call	v_call	d_call	cdr3_nt	cdr3_aa
-	TRBJ1-2	TRBV2	TRBD1	TGTGCCAGCAGCGCCGGGACAGGGGGGAACTATGGCTACACCTTC	CASSAGTGGNYGYTF
-	TRBJ2-7	TRBV11-1	-	TGTGCCAGCAGCCCTCGAGAGGGCTTAAGCTCCTACGAGCAGTACTTC	CASSPREGLSSYEQYF
once	TRBJ2-3	TRBV18	-	TGTGCCAGCTCACCCGCAGGGGCAGATACGCAGTATTTT	CASSPAGADTQYF
few	TRBJ2-1	TRBV7-3	TRBD2	TGTGCCAGCAGCTTAGAGGCCCTGAGCGGGGGGGCCGGCCATGAGCAGTTCTTC	CASSLEALSGGAGHEQFF
-	TRBJ1-1	TRBV18	-	TGTGCCAGCTCGCTGGACTGGAACACTGAAGCTTTCTTT	CASSLDWNTEAFF
-	TRBJ1-1	TRBV7-9	TRBD1	TGTGCCAGCAGCTTAGGCTCCGGGACAGGGTTGAACACTGAAGCTTTCTTT	CASSLGSGTGLNTEAFF
-	TRBJ1-1	TRBV3-1/TRBV3-2	-	TGTGCCAGCAGCCTAGGAGGAGGGGCGAACACTGAAGCTTTCTTT	CASSLGGGANTEAFF
-	TRBJ1-6	TRBV13	-	TGCGCCAGCAGCTTAGATTCCGGGTGGGATTCACCCCTCCACTTT	CASSLDSGWDSPLHF
-	TRBJ2-2	TRBV19	TRBD2	TGTGCCAGTAGCTTAGCGGGGGTGAACACCGGGGAGCTGTTTTTT	CASSLAGVNTGELFF
-	TRBJ1-1	TRBV11-2	TRBD1	TGTGCCAGCAGCTCCCCGACAGGGGCGCGCGACACTGAAGCTTTCTTT	CASSSPTGARDTEAFF
-	TRBJ1-2	TRBV18	TRBD1	TGTGCCAGCTCACCATTGGGACAGGGATCTAACTATGGCTACACCTTC	CASSPLGQGSNYGYTF
-	TRBJ2-1	TRBV7-2	-	TGTGCCAGCAGCTTAGTGGGCTTGAACCTAAAAACCCCCATCTTCTTC	CASSLVGLNLKTPIFF
-	TRBJ1-4	TRBV6-5	TRBD1	TGTGCCAGCAGTCCTTGGAGGACAGGGAACGAAAAACTGTTTTTT	CASSPWRTGNEKLFF
few	TRBJ1-2	TRBV28	TRBD1	TGTGCCAGCAGTTTTTGGACAGGGGGCTATGGCTACACCTTC	CASSFWTGGYGYTF
-	TRBJ2-5	TRBV2	TRBD2	TGTGCCAGCTCTCCAGCGGGAGGGAAGACCCAGTACTTC	CASSPAGGKTQYF
-	TRBJ2-1	TRBV11-3	TRBD1	TGTGCCAGCAGCCCAACGGTGGGACAGTCCTCCGCGGGCTCCTACAATGAGCAGTTCTTC	CASSPTVGQSSAGSYNEQFF
-	TRBJ2-7	TRBV20-1	TRBD2	TGCAGTGCTAGTTTAAGTAGCGGGGGGTACAGCTACGAGCAGTACTTC	CSASLSSGGYSYEQYF
-	TRBJ1-2	TRBV18	-	TGTGCCAGCTCACCGGAACAGGGCTTTTATGGCTACACCTTC	CASSPEQGFYGYTF
-	TRBJ1-6	TRBV5-1	-	TGCGCCAGCAGCTTGAGCTCTTCAGGGCGCCTTAATTCACCCCTCCACTTT	CASSLSSSGRLNSPLHF
-	TRBJ1-5	TRBV19	TRBD1	TGTGCCAGTAGTATATCGACAGGGAGCAATCAGCCCCAGCATTTT	CASSISTGSNQPQHF
-	TRBJ2-7	TRBV4-1	TRBD1	TGCGCCAGCAGTTCCCCGGGACAGGGGGCGTACGAGCAGTACTTC	CASSSPGQGAYEQYF
-	TRBJ2-2	TRBV15	TRBD1	TGTGCCACCAGGGCTGAGAGACAGGGATCCAGGGAGCTGTTTTTT	CATRAERQGSRELFF
-	TRBJ2-7	TRBV29-1	-	TGCAGCGTTGGGAATCGGAGACAGCCCTCCTACGAGCAGTACTTC	CSVGNRRQPSYEQYF
once	TRBJ2-1	TRBV18	TRBD1	TGTGCCAGCTCACAACGGGGACAGGGGGCATCTAATGAGCAGTTCTTC	CASSQRGQGASNEQFF
-	TRBJ2-3	TRBV2	-	TGTGCCAGCAGTTTGATCACAGATACGCGGTATTTT	CASSLITDTRYF
-	TRBJ1-1	TRBV23-1	TRBD1	TGCGCCAGCAGTCAAATCAACGACAGGGACCGAAACACTGAAGCTTTCTTT	CASSQINDRDRNTEAFF
-	TRBJ2-1	TRBV29-1	TRBD2	TGCAGCGTTGAATTTGTGACAAGACTAGCGGGTCGACCCTACAATGAGCAGTTCTTC	CSVEFVTRLAGRPYNEQFF
once	TRBJ2-1	TRBV6-5	-	TGTGCCAGCAAGGCCCCGGTGAGCGATGAGCAGTTCTTC	CASKAPVSDEQFF
few	TRBJ1-6	TRBV28	-	TGTGCCAGCTTTGGCAGGGCCTCCCTCCACTTT	CASFGRASLHF
-	TRBJ2-7	TRBV29-1	-	TGCAGCGTTGAAGAGGGCCACGAGCAGTACTTC	CSVEEGHEQYF
-	TRBJ1-6	TRBV6-1	TRBD1	TGTGCCAGCAGGTGGGGACAGGGCGGATCACCCCTCCACTTT	CASRWGQGGSPLHF
-	TRBJ1-4	TRBV7-3	TRBD1	TGTGCCAGCAGCTTTCAGAGGACAGGGAAACTGTTTTTT	CASSFQRTGKLFF
-	TRBJ2-7	TRBV3-1/TRBV3-2	-	TGTGCCAGCAAAGAGACAGGGAGGTACGAGCAGTACTTC	CASKETGRYEQYF
-	TRBJ1-1	TRBV11-3	-	TGTGCCAGCAGCTTGAGGAGCGGCACTGAAGCTTTCTTT	CASSLRSGTEAFF
-	TRBJ2-7	TRBV3-1/TRBV3-2	TRBD1	TGTGCCAGCAGCGCTAGGACAGGGGACTCCTACGAGCAGTACTTC	CASSARTGDSYEQYF
-	TRBJ2-7	TRBV5-4	TRBD2	TGTGCCAGCAGCCAGGGACTAGCGGGAGAGAACTACGAGCAGTACTTC	CASSQGLAGENYEQYF
-	TRBJ2-5	TRBV29-1	TRBD1	TGCAGCGTTCGGCAGGGGGCTGGAGAGACCCAGTACTTC	CSVRQGAGETQYF
-	TRBJ2-1	TRBV10-1	TRBD2	TGCGCCAGCAGTGAACTTCTGCGGGGGGTCTACGAGCAGTTCTTC	CASSELLRGVYEQFF
-	TRBJ2-2	TRBV7-2	TRBD2	TGTGCCAGCAGCTTAGCCCCAGCGGGGGCCACCGGGGAGCTGTTTTTT	CASSLAPAGATGELFF
-	TRBJ1-1	TRBV7-2	TRBD1	TGTGCTGTGACCAGGGGGCGAAACACTGAAGCTTTCTTT	CAVTRGRNTEAFF
-	TRBJ1-5	TRBV6-2/TRBV6-3	-	TGTGCCAGCAGTTATGGGTTACAGCAGCCCCAGCATTTT	CASSYGLQQPQHF
-	TRBJ1-1	TRBV2	-	TGTGCCAGCAGTCATACGGGGGTCTCTGAAGCTTTCTTT	CASSHTGVSEAFF
-	TRBJ2-5	TRBV14	-	TGTGCCAGCAGCCAAGAAGGGAGAAAGACCCAGTACTTC	CASSQEGRKTQYF
-	TRBJ2-1	TRBV5-4	TRBD2	TGTGCCAGCAGCTTGAGGCTAGCGGGATATAATGAGCAGTTCTTC	CASSLRLAGYNEQFF
-	TRBJ1-4	TRBV28	TRBD1	TGTGCCAGCGGCGGGACAGCCTCAACTAATGAAAAACTGTTTTTT	CASGGTASTNEKLFF
-	TRBJ2-1	TRBV11-2	-	TGTGCCAGCAGCTTGGCCCAGGACAATGAGCAGTTCTTC	CASSLAQDNEQFF
once	TRBJ1-2	TRBV5-1	-	TGCGCCAGCAGCCCCCCGGGGTCGCCGAGCTATGGCTACACCTTC	CASSPPGSPSYGYTF
-	TRBJ1-1	TRBV7-6	-	TGTGCCAGCACAACAGGACGATTGGGAATGAACACTGAAGCTTTCTTT	CASTTGRLGMNTEAFF
-	TRBJ1-6	TRBV19	TRBD1	TGTGCCAGTAGACCGGACAGGGATGTTAATTCACCCCTCCACTTT	CASRPDRDVNSPLHF
once	TRBJ1-1	TRBV19	TRBD1	TGTGCCAGTACAACTCCCGGTCACAGGGGCGGGGCGAACACTGAAGCTTTCTTT	CASTTPGHRGGANTEAFF
-	TRBJ2-2	TRBV27	-	TGTGCCAGCAGTTTCGCGGGATCCACCGGGGAGCTGTTTTTT	CASSFAGSTGELFF
once	TRBJ2-3	TRBV2	TRBD1	TGTGCCAGCAGGGGACAGAGCACAGATACGCAGTATTTT	CASRGQSTDTQYF
-	TRBJ2-1	TRBV27	-	TGTGCCAGCAGTTTATCACCACCGGGACACCAGGTCGATGAGCAGTTCTTC	CASSLSPPGHQVDEQFF
-	TRBJ2-7	TRBV7-8	TRBD2	TGTGCCAGCAGCTTAGAGACTAGCGGGACCTCCTACGAGCAGTACTTC	CASSLETSGTSYEQYF
-	TRBJ1-1	TRBV10-3	-	TGTGCCACCGTGGCGGCAGGGGAGGGGGTGAACACTGAAGCTTTCTTT	CATVAAGEGVNTEAFF
-	TRBJ1-5	TRBV27	-	TGTGCCAGCAGTTTGAGGGGGGGGCATCAGCCCCAGCATTTT	CASSLRGGHQPQHF
-	TRBJ1-5	TRBV6-1	-	TGTGCCAGCAGTGAATCAAGGGGCTGGGATCAGCCCCAGCATTTT	CASSESRGWDQPQHF
-	TRBJ2-1	TRBV5-1	TRBD2	TGCGCCAGCATTGCGGGGGGAGGGAATGAGCAGTTCTTC	CASIAGGGNEQFF
-	TRBJ1-5	TRBV27	TRBD1	TGTGCCAGCAGCCTTACAGGGGTTCTACAGCCCCAGCATTTT	CASSLTGVLQPQHF
-	TRBJ1-2	TRBV7-9	-	TGTGCCAGCAGCTTAACGGATGGAGGACCCTATGGCTACACCTTC	CASSLTDGGPYGYTF